Following are 23 T cell receptor beta chains from one sample sequenced in a study of metastatic and nonmetastatic thyroid tumors. TCRdb reanalyzed the PCR reads via MiXCR. Here the sample spans roughly 27,000 clones, roughly 13% being singletons. Each patient came to thyroid surgery without any prior treatment (of any kind). The sample was blood. The source is a female donor with papillary thyroid cancer or a benign thyroid nodule (not recorded which). Some clones in this sample may be carry-over from other donors' samples.

This clone was seen many times. V and J are TRBV15 and TRBJ2-3; TRBD2 matches 7 bases. The CDR3 covers 17 residues. Looked up from germline, CDR1 is LNHNV and CDR2 is YYDKDF (reference sequence). V gave up 3 bases and J gave up 2 bases; unmatched junction bases: 11. Here the CDR3 reads CATSSSRAGLVTDTQYF. DNA of the CDR3: TGTGCCACCAGCAGCTCTAGAGCGGGATTGGTCACAGATACGCAGTATTTT.

This clone has ten or more counts. The chain employs TRBV6-2 or TRBV6-3 and TRBJ2-1; D uncertain. In germline, CDR1 is MNHEY, CDR2 SVGEGT. Trimming took 2 bases from V and 6 from J, leaving 11 bases between them. The CDR3 loop spans 14 amino acids. The CDR3 reads CASSYDTSSNEQFF. Here the CDR3 DNA reads TGTGCCAGCAGTTACGATACCTCGTCCAATGAGCAGTTCTTC.

Many counts were recorded for this clone. The chain couples TRBV30 to TRBJ2-2, with TRBD2 identical over 9 bases. V lost 2 bases to trimming and J lost 7 bases; unmatched junction nucleotides: 8. CDR1 and CDR2 from the germline V gene are GTSNPN and SVGIG (reference sequence). The CDR3 length is 15 residues. The CDR3 is CAWSWLAGPGGELFF. Written as DNA, the CDR3 is TGTGCCTGGAGTTGGCTAGCGGGACCCGGCGGGGAGCTGTTTTTT.

The table lists this clone with many counts. This chain connects TRBV15 to TRBJ2-6; D gene ambiguous. The germline gives CDR1 LNHNV, CDR2 YYDKDF (reference sequence). The CDR3 extends over 16 amino acids. V was shortened by 5 bases and J by 4 bases, with 15 bases between the two germline ends. The CDR3 DNA reads TGTGCCACCAGCGAAGGGTATAGCATCGGGGCCAACGTCCTGACTTTC. The encoded protein is CATSEGYSIGANVLTF.

This clone was seen a few times. The chain employs TRBV28 and TRBJ1-2; D might be TRBD1 (6 bases). This CDR3 contains 15 residues. Germline V CDR1 and CDR2: MDHEN, SYDVKM. Trimming cost V 5 bases and J 4 bases, with 17 bases left between them. CDR3 residues: CASSDTGTGAYGYTF. The CDR3 DNA is TGTGCCAGCAGTGATACCGGGACGGGGGCCTATGGCTACACCTTC.

This clone showed up many times. The chain recombines TRBV12-3 or TRBV12-4 with TRBJ1-1; a weak D match, TRBD1 (6 bases). This CDR3 is built from 13 residues. Between the trimmed V and J ends, which lost 9 bases and 0 bases, there was a span of 11 bases. CDR3 protein: CASRGFMNTEAFF. In DNA form, the CDR3 reads TGTGCCAGTAGGGGGTTTATGAACACTGAAGCTTTCTTT.

This clone was seen ten or more times. The J gene is TRBJ1-3, the V gene TRBV7-2; D not resolved. The CDR3 is 15 residues long. Germline V gene lookup returns CDR1 SGHTA and CDR2 FQGNSA. Deletions cut 5 bases from V and 3 bases from J, with 14 bases between. CDR3 region: CASSPLLLLGNTIYF. CDR3 DNA sequence: TGTGCCAGCAGCCCGTTACTACTACTTGGAAACACCATATATTTT.

This clone was counted ten times or more. A read error may produce the germline difference seen at one junction end. The gene calls are TRBV25-1 and TRBJ2-7; D may be TRBD1 (5 bases). The germline gives CDR1 MGHDK, CDR2 SYGVNS. The CDR3 loop spans 17 amino acids. The CDR3 is CASSEALRPGQSYEQCF. CDR3 nucleotides: TGTGCCAGCAGTGAAGCCCTACGCCCAGGGCAATCCTACGAGCAGTGCTTC.

Many counts were recorded for this clone. As DNA, the CDR3 is TGTGCCAGCAGTTTGGGTCTAGGGAATCAGCCCCAGCATTTT. Encoded protein: CASSLGLGNQPQHF. The chain employs TRBV12-3 or TRBV12-4 and TRBJ1-5, with unresolved D. The CDR3 has 14 amino acids. Trimming left V 3 bases short and J 4 bases short, with 10 bases between.

This clone has at least ten counts. The chain links TRBV28 to TRBJ1-2; D is unresolved. There are 11 residues in the CDR3. V was pared by 2 bases and J by 4 bases, with 2 bases between. CDR1 and CDR2 (germline): MDHEN, SYDVKM. CDR3 DNA sequence: TGTGCCAGCAGTTTAAGCTATGGCTACACCTTC. Translated: CASSLSYGYTF.

This clone was seen repeatedly, ten times or more. The CDR3 is CASSLKLGAWEKLFF. The CDR3 DNA follows: TGTGCCAGCAGCTTGAAATTGGGGGCTTGGGAAAAACTGTTTTTT. The rearrangement uses TRBV3-1 and TRBJ1-4; TRBD1 might be the D (6 bases). Germline V gives CDR1 LGHDT, CDR2 YNNKEL (reference sequence). The CDR3 spans 15 residues. Trimming cost V 5 bases and J 8 bases, with 18 bases left between them.

The chain links TRBV6-1 to TRBJ2-2; 9 bases match TRBD1. Trimming at V came to 9 bases and at J to 3 bases, leaving 5 bases not matched to a gene. The germline gives CDR1 MNHNS, CDR2 SASEGT. The CDR3 is made up of 14 amino acids. CDR3 coding DNA: TGTGCCAGTGGTGGGACAGGGTACACCGGGGAGCTGTTTTTT. This codes for CASGGTGYTGELFF.

This clone is categorized as medium-sized (0.01 to 0.1%). This chain connects TRBV20-1 to TRBJ2-3; D possibly corresponds to TRBD2 (6 bases). Trimming took 5 bases from V and 6 from J, leaving 15 bases between them. Looked up from germline, CDR1 is DFQATT and CDR2 is SNEGSKA (reference sequence). The CDR3 contains 13 residues. The DNA of the CDR3 is TGCAGTGCTCCCCCCAGGGCGGGGGATACGCAGTATTTT. This codes for CSAPPRAGDTQYF.

There are many counts of this clone. This chain's CDR3 is CASRDLLSGNEQFF. CDR3 in DNA: TGTGCCAGCAGGGACCTTCTTAGCGGAAATGAGCAGTTCTTC. The genes are TRBV2 and TRBJ2-1, with a weak D call TRBD2 (6 bases). CDR3 length: 14 amino acids. Trimming took 6 bases from V and 7 from J, leaving 16 bases between them. Germline loops: CDR1 SNHLY, CDR2 FYNNEI.

The chain employs TRBV11-2 and TRBJ2-1, with 8 bases matching TRBD2. Germline loops: CDR1 SGHAT, CDR2 FQNNGV. The V and J ends lost 6 bases and 8 bases, in that order; junction bases with no gene match: 12. The CDR3 runs to 15 residues. CDR3 nucleotide sequence: TGTGCCAGCAGGAAGCCAGTAGCGGGACACGATGAGCAGTTCTTC. This codes for CASRKPVAGHDEQFF.

This clone has ten or more counts. The chain has TRBV5-8 and TRBJ1-2; TRBD1 aligns across 8 bases. V lost 4 bases and J lost 1; bases outside the gene matches: 3. Germline V gene data show CDR1 as SGHTS and CDR2 as YDEGEE. The CDR3 runs to 14 residues. The CDR3, as DNA: TGTGCCAGCAGCGGAGACAGGGGTAACTATGGCTACACCTTC. Translating it yields CASSGDRGNYGYTF.

This clone appeared many times. The chain combines TRBV2 with TRBJ2-3; D gene ambiguous. This CDR3 is 11 amino acids long. Per germline, CDR1 SNHLY and CDR2 FYNNEI. V shed 4 bases and J shed 9 bases, with 8 bases lying between them. The CDR3 here is CASSVKGTQYF. The CDR3 region has the DNA TGTGCCAGCAGTGTCAAGGGCACGCAGTATTTT.

Details on this clone: The CDR3 does not end in the conserved phenylalanine or tryptophan, so this is likely a read error. V and J are TRBV28 and TRBJ2-2, with D possibly matching TRBD2 (5 bases). Trimming left V 4 bases short and J 5 bases short, with 5 bases between. This CDR3 has 12 amino acids. Germline CDR1 and CDR2: MDHEN and SYDVKM. CDR3 in amino acids: CASSSGTGELFL. The CDR3 DNA reads as TGTGCCAGCAGTTCGGGGACCGGGGAGCTGTTTCTT.

This clone has at least ten counts. The V gene is TRBV28, the J gene TRBJ1-1; 7 bases map to TRBD1. Trimming at V came to 2 bases and at J to 0 bases, leaving 3 bases not matched to a gene. Per germline, CDR1 MDHEN and CDR2 SYDVKM. The CDR3 runs 15 residues. The CDR3 reads CASSLGDRVNTEAFF. The CDR3, as DNA: TGTGCCAGCAGTTTAGGGGACAGAGTGAACACTGAAGCTTTCTTT.

This clone was observed many times. The chain couples TRBV6-2 or TRBV6-3 to TRBJ2-7; D is unclear. Trimming removed 2 bases from V and 2 bases from J, with 7 bases in between. The germline V gene encodes CDR1 MNHEY and CDR2 SVGEGT. The CDR3 sequence is 13 residues long. The CDR3 sequence: CASSYGRTYEQYF. In DNA form, the CDR3 reads TGTGCCAGCAGTTACGGCAGGACCTACGAGCAGTACTTC.

This clone has ten or more counts. The rearrangement links TRBV28 to TRBJ2-7, with 10 bases identical to TRBD2. Germline loops: CDR1 MDHEN, CDR2 SYDVKM. V shed 3 bases and J 6 bases; nucleotides not matched to a gene: 5. There are 14 residues in the CDR3. The CDR3: CASSLWLAGVEQYF. CDR3 sequence (DNA): TGTGCCAGCAGTTTGTGGCTAGCGGGAGTCGAGCAGTACTTC.

The chain has TRBV30 and TRBJ1-5; 7 bases map to TRBD1. CDR3 length: 13 amino acids. Germline CDR1 is GTSNPN and CDR2 is SVGIG (reference sequence). The trim removed 4 bases at V and 6 bases at J, leaving 6 bases unmatched. CDR3 nucleotide sequence: TGTGCCTGGACACAGGGGAAGGGTCAGCCCCAGCATTTT. Translated: CAWTQGKGQPQHF.

This clone has ten or more counts. The rearrangement uses TRBV6-1 and TRBJ2-5; TRBD1 might be the D (6 bases). Looked up from germline, CDR1 is MNHNS and CDR2 is SASEGT. V shed 7 bases and J shed 2 bases, with 11 bases lying between them. The CDR3 covers 13 residues. In DNA, the CDR3 is TGTGCCAGCAAATTCAGGGGTCAAGAGACCCAGTACTTC. Its protein is CASKFRGQETQYF.